Shown below are 7 T cell receptor beta chains from a single sample sequenced in a study of monozygotic twins with inflammatory bowel disease. TCRdb reanalyzed the 5' RACE reads, giving one entry per CDR3 protein sequence and no DNA. This sample contains more than 300,000 distinct CDR3 sequences. The sample was blood. These receptors originate from a human donor with ulcerative colitis or Crohn's disease, or a healthy co-twin of an affected twin (not recorded which).

This sequence joins TRBV13 and TRBJ2-1; with no DNA, the TCRdb D assignment of TRBD2 cannot be verified. The CDR3 totals 15 residues. The germline gives CDR1 PRHDT, CDR2 FYEKMQ (reference sequence). CDR3 region: CASSPRVLNYNEQFF.

The V call is TRBV12-3 or TRBV12-4, the J call TRBJ1-5; without DNA, the TCRdb call of TRBD1 cannot be checked. The CDR3 spans 15 residues. The chain's CDR3 is CASSADRFGNQPQHF.

The chain combines TRBV5-4 with TRBJ2-7; TCRdb selects TRBD2, and the lack of DNA leaves this call unchecked. Germline CDR1 SGHNT, CDR2 YYREEE (reference sequence). CDR3 size: 18 residues. This chain's CDR3 is CASSLIEGSPFIPYEQYF.

The genes are TRBV25-1 and TRBJ1-5; TCRdb picks TRBD1, but there is no DNA to check that call. The CDR3 loop spans 16 amino acids. Germline V CDR1 and CDR2: MGHDK, SYGVNS. CDR3 sequence: CASSSFGTGIDQPQHF.

The V gene is TRBV27, the J gene TRBJ2-6. The CDR3 is 17 residues long. CDR1 is MNHEY and CDR2 is SMNVEV in the germline V gene (reference sequence). The CDR3 loop is CASSLGPRGAGANVLTF.

The rearrangement links TRBV7-3 to TRBJ1-5. CDR3 length: 13 amino acids. Germline CDR1 reads SGHTA; CDR2 reads FQGTGA. The CDR3 sequence: CASSLGSKMPQHF.

The chain carries TRBV5-1 and TRBJ2-2. Per the germline V gene, CDR1 is SGHRS and CDR2 is YFSETQ. This CDR3 is 14 amino acids long. CDR3 region: CASSADPNTGELFF.